What follows are 22 T cell receptor beta chains derived from one specimen sequenced in a study of blood T cell repertoires in COVID-19. Here immunoSEQ multiplex PCR was the method, and the copy in TCRdb shows in-frame clones only, minus some. The data contain approximately 210,000 clones, less than 90% of them seen just once; the ten biggest clones take up less than 20%. The source material was peripheral blood. The receptors come from a man aged 30 to 45 with active or convalescent COVID-19.

The chain is built from TRBV5-1 and TRBJ2-2, with 9 bases matching TRBD2. Unmatched junction bases numbered 5, after V lost 5 bases and J lost 0 bases. CDR3 length: 16 amino acids. From germline, CDR1 is SGHRS and CDR2 YFSETQ. The CDR3 here is CASSSSGTSNTGELFF. CDR3 nucleotide sequence: TGCGCCAGCAGTTCTAGCGGGACGTCGAACACCGGGGAGCTGTTTTTT.

The CDR3 DNA sequence: TGTGCCAGCAGTTACCCTCCGGGACATAACACTGAAGCTTTCTTT. It is translated as CASSYPPGHNTEAFF. This sequence joins TRBV6-2 or TRBV6-3 and TRBJ1-1; weak D call: TRBD1 (6 bases). V was trimmed by 2 bases and J by 2 bases, leaving 12 bases between them. There are 15 residues in the CDR3. Germline-derived CDR1 and CDR2 are MNHEY and SVGEGT.

This clone came up once. V and J are TRBV9 and TRBJ1-3; D unclear. The CDR3 has 14 residues. Per germline, CDR1 SGDLS and CDR2 YYNGEE. Trimming took 0 bases from V and 0 from J, leaving 4 bases between them. CDR3 sequence reads: CASSVGDSGNTIYF. In DNA, the CDR3 is TGTGCCAGCAGCGTAGGAGACTCTGGAAACACCATATATTTT.

This chain links TRBV28 with TRBJ1-4; 8 nucleotides align to TRBD1. V trimming: 5 bases; J trimming: 4 bases; junction bases outside the gene matches: 6. Germline V CDR1 and CDR2: MDHEN, SYDVKM. The CDR3 extends over 15 amino acids. CDR3 in DNA: TGTGCCAGCAGTCCAAGACAGGGGTATAATGAAAAACTGTTTTTT. It codes for CASSPRQGYNEKLFF. The complete variable domain, with remaining parts taken from reference TRBV28 and TRBJ1-4, reads DVKVTQSSRYLVKRTGEKVFLECVQDMDHENMFWYRQDPGLGLRLIYFSYDVKMKEKGDIPEGYSVSREKKERFSLILESASTNQTSMYLCASSPRQGYNEKLFFGSGTQLSVL.

The J gene is TRBJ1-1, the V gene TRBV27; no reliable D call. In germline, CDR1 is MNHEY, CDR2 SMNVEV (reference sequence). The CDR3 extends over 13 amino acids. Trimming pared 1 base from V and 1 base from J, leaving 4 bases between. The CDR3 here is CASSLFRNTEAFF. The CDR3 nucleotides read TGTGCCAGCAGTTTATTCCGGAACACTGAAGCTTTCTTT.

The chain links TRBV15 to TRBJ2-7, with a tentative D call TRBD2 (5 bases). CDR3 length equals 13 residues. CDR1 LNHNV and CDR2 YYDKDF come from the germline V gene (reference sequence). V lost 0 bases to trimming and J lost 3 bases, with 6 bases between them. The CDR3 sequence: CATSRDGGYEQYF. The CDR3 bases are TGTGCCACCAGCAGAGACGGAGGCTACGAGCAGTACTTC.

The chain couples TRBV4-2 to TRBJ2-2; D is uncertain. Between the trimmed V and J ends, which lost 1 base and 5 bases, there was a span of 8 bases. The CDR3 is 14 amino acids. The germline CDR1 and CDR2 sequences are LGHNA and YNFKEQ. The CDR3 sequence is CASSQVLGTGELFF. CDR3 DNA sequence: TGTGCCAGCAGCCAAGTTCTCGGGACCGGGGAGCTGTTTTTT.

J is TRBJ1-1 and V is TRBV5-1, with 9 bases aligning to TRBD1. The CDR3 runs 16 residues. Unmatched junction bases numbered 18, after V lost 4 bases and J lost 11 bases. Germline values: CDR1 SGHRS, CDR2 YFSETQ. The CDR3 loop reads CASSRTGGLRPDGAFF. The CDR3 DNA reads TGCGCCAGCAGCCGCACAGGGGGCCTTCGTCCCGATGGGGCTTTCTTT.

Notes on this clone: The junction does not match germline at one end; this may be a read error. This sequence joins TRBV19 and TRBJ1-5; D unclear. The CDR3 extends over 14 amino acids. Germline V gene sequence: CDR1 LNHDA, CDR2 SQIVND (reference sequence). The CDR3 spells CASTGKYSNQPQHF. CDR3 nucleotide sequence: TGTGCAAGTACGGGGAAATATAGCAATCAGCCCCAGCATTTT.

The rearrangement uses TRBV5-1 and TRBJ1-1; no definite D call. The germline V gene has CDR1 SGHRS and CDR2 YFSETQ. The length of the CDR3 is 15 residues. Trimming removed 0 bases from V and 0 bases from J, with 9 bases in between. The CDR3 loop reads CASSLAVGLNTEAFF. As DNA, the CDR3 is TGCGCCAGCAGCTTGGCCGTGGGCCTGAACACTGAAGCTTTCTTT.

This clone was detected only once. The rearrangement joins TRBV18 to TRBJ2-7; D might be TRBD1 (7 bases). The CDR3 consists of 15 residues. V was clipped by 6 bases and J by 7 bases, with 22 bases between them. Looked up from germline, CDR1 is KGHSH and CDR2 is LQKENI. The DNA of the CDR3 is TGTGCCAGCTCGGCGGGGCAGGGGGTCTCCCCTGAGCAGTACTTC. Protein sequence: CASSAGQGVSPEQYF.

The rearrangement links TRBV6-4 to TRBJ2-1, with 11 bases that match TRBD2. This CDR3 has 16 amino acids. The ends lost 2 bases at V and 7 bases at J; junction bases unmatched: 7. Germline assignment: CDR1 MRHNA and CDR2 SNTAGT. CDR3 residues: CASSDPNSGGANEQFF. DNA for the CDR3: TGTGCCAGCAGTGACCCGAATAGCGGGGGGGCAAATGAGCAGTTCTTC.

The rearrangement links TRBV19 to TRBJ1-5; D perhaps matches TRBD1 (5 bases). CDR3 length: 19 amino acids. Trimming took 3 bases from V and 0 from J, leaving 21 bases between them. Germline assignment: CDR1 LNHDA and CDR2 SQIVND (reference sequence). The CDR3 nucleotides are TGTGCCAGTAGTATCGGGGGTCCTGGGGGATGGTATAGCAATCAGCCCCAGCATTTT. This gives the protein CASSIGGPGGWYSNQPQHF. The full variable domain, completed using reference TRBV19 and TRBJ1-5, is DGGITQSPKYLFRKEGQNVTLSCEQNLNHDAMYWYRQDPGQGLRLIYYSQIVNDFQKGDIAEGYSVSREKKESFPLTVTSAQKNPTAFYLCASSIGGPGGWYSNQPQHFGDGTRLSIL.

This clone was counted a few times. The V and J genes are TRBV24-1 and TRBJ2-7; the D gene is possibly TRBD1 (7 bases). This CDR3 contains 13 residues. Germline CDR1 KGHDR, CDR2 SFDVKD. Trimming shortened V by 9 bases and J by 3 bases, and 14 bases separated the two germline ends. The DNA for the CDR3 is TGTGCCACCGGGAGGACAGGTAGCTACGAGCAGTACTTC. Translating it yields CATGRTGSYEQYF.

V gene TRBV6-1 combines with J gene TRBJ1-5, with D unclear. V lost 0 bases and J 7 bases, leaving 7 bases between the germline ends. This CDR3 contains 13 residues. Germline assignment: CDR1 MNHNS and CDR2 SASEGT. The CDR3 loop is CASSEAREQPQHF. The CDR3 DNA reads TGTGCCAGCAGTGAAGCGCGGGAGCAGCCCCAGCATTTT.

This chain joins TRBV24-1 and TRBJ2-2; 8 bases align to TRBD2. CDR3 length: 17 residues. Germline V gene data show CDR1 as KGHDR and CDR2 as SFDVKD. The V and J ends lost 10 bases and 5 bases, in that order; junction bases with no gene match: 17. For the CDR3, the DNA is TGTGCCACGCAGCGCGTGGGTAGCGGGAAGGGAACCGGGGAGCTGTTTTTT. Protein: CATQRVGSGKGTGELFF.

The chain joins TRBV30 to TRBJ2-3; perhaps TRBD2 as D (6 bases). The germline CDR1 and CDR2 sequences are GTSNPN and SVGIG (reference sequence). The length of the CDR3 is 14 residues. Trimming took off 3 bases at V and 4 bases at J, with 14 bases between the two ends. The CDR3 DNA follows: TGTGCCTGGAGCCCCGGGAGTTCGGCAGATACGCAGTATTTT. This translates into CAWSPGSSADTQYF.

The V call is TRBV18, the J call TRBJ1-5; TRBD1 might be the D (5 bases). Trimming shortened V by 4 bases and J by 3 bases, and 13 bases separated the two germline ends. The CDR3 runs to 15 residues. In germline, CDR1 is KGHSH, CDR2 LQKENI. The CDR3 bases are TGTGCCAGCTCACTGAATCAGGGAAACAATCAGCCCCAGCATTTT. Translated: CASSLNQGNNQPQHF.

The chain carries TRBV2 and TRBJ2-2, with TRBD2 matching over 8 bases. Looked up from germline, CDR1 is SNHLY and CDR2 is FYNNEI. CDR3 length equals 12 residues. V gave up 6 bases and J gave up 6 bases; unmatched junction bases: 0. CDR3 residues: CASRLAAGELFF. The CDR3 DNA reads TGTGCCAGCAGACTAGCGGCCGGGGAGCTGTTTTTT.

J is TRBJ2-7 and V is TRBV7-4; D may be TRBD1 (5 bases). CDR1 is SGHVT and CDR2 is SQSDAQ in the germline V gene. V gave up 5 bases and J gave up 4 bases, with 30 bases separating them. This CDR3 has 19 residues. As DNA, the CDR3 is TGTGCCAGCAGCCCTACTCCCGGACATCCCGAGAGGAGTAGGTACGAGCAGTACTTC. Residues: CASSPTPGHPERSRYEQYF.

This chain uses TRBV5-1 with TRBJ1-5; D possibly corresponds to TRBD1 (5 bases). Germline CDR1 SGHRS, CDR2 YFSETQ. Trimming left V 0 bases short and J 4 bases short, with 11 bases between. CDR3 length equals 15 residues. The CDR3 DNA reads TGCGCCAGCAGCTTGGAGGGGCAGCAGAATCAGCCCCAGCATTTT. As protein: CASSLEGQQNQPQHF.

The chain has TRBV2 and TRBJ1-6; D unresolved. This CDR3 is built from 15 residues. V was trimmed by 6 bases and J by 0 bases, leaving 9 bases between them. Germline V gives CDR1 SNHLY, CDR2 FYNNEI. The CDR3 is CASRRDSSYNSPLHF. The CDR3, as DNA: TGTGCCAGCAGGCGAGATAGCTCCTATAATTCACCCCTCCACTTT.